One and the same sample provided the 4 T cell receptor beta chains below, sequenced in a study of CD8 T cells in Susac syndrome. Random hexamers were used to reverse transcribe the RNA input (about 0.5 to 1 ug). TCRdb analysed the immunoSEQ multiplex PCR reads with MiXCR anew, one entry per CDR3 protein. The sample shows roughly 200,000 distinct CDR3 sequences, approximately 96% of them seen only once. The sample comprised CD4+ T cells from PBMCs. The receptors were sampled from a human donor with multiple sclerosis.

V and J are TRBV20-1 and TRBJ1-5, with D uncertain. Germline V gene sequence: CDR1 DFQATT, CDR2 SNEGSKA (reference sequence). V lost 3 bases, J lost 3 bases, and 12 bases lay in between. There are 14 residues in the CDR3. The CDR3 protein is CSARHWAANQPQHF. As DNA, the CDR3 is TGCAGTGCTAGGCACTGGGCGGCCAATCAGCCCCAGCATTTT.

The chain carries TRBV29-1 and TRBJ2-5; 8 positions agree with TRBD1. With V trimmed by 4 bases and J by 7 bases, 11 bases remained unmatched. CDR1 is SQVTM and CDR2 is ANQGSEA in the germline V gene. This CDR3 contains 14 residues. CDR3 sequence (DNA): TGCAGCGTTGGGGGACAGGCCCTACTGGGGACCCAGTACTTC. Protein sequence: CSVGGQALLGTQYF.

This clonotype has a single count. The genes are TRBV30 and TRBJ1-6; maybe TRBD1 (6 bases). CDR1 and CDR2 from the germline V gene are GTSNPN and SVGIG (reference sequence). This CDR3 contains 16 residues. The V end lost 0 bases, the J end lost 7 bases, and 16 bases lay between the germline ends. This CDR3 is CAWSVLGGRANSPLHF. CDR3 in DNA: TGTGCCTGGAGTGTATTGGGGGGCAGGGCAAATTCACCCCTCCACTTT.

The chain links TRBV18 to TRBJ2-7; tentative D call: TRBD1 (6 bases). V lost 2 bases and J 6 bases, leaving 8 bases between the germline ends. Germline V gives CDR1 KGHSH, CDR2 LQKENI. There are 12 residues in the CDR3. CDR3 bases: TGTGCCAGCTCACCATCAGGGGTCGAGCAGTACTTC. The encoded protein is CASSPSGVEQYF.